This is a list of T cell receptor beta chains from one sample in a study of OX40 agonist ivuxolimab in advanced cancers. The assay was immunoSEQ multiplex PCR, and TCRdb's table has in-frame clones only and misses some. The repertoire consists of tens of thousands of clones, with more than 90% occurring once and the leading ten covering 0.37%. The starting material was CD4+ or CD8+ T cells sorted from blood, obtained in a trial of the OX40 agonist ivuxolimab. These receptors all come from an adult with an advanced solid tumor such as melanoma, head and neck, liver or kidney cancer. Each CDR3 is given with its conserved first and last residue. D genes are given only for firm matches. Clone size is given for some rows only: seen once, a few or many times, or a class if the clone is expanded.

j_gene | abundance | d_gene | len | v_gene | CDR3aa | CDR3nt
TRBJ1-5 | - | TRBD1 | 15 | TRBV7-9 | CASSLGTGGFQPQHF | TGTGCCAGCAGCTTAGGGACAGGGGGTTTTCAGCCCCAGCATTTT
TRBJ1-4 | - | - | 14 | TRBV5-4 | CASSPTGMGEKLFF | TGTGCCAGCAGCCCAACAGGGATGGGTGAAAAACTGTTTTTT
TRBJ2-1 | - | - | 16 | TRBV27 | CASSLRAGASYNEQFF | TGTGCCAGCAGTTTAAGGGCAGGGGCCTCCTACAATGAGCAGTTCTTC
TRBJ2-5 | - | TRBD1 | 14 | TRBV28 | CASNQYTTGAAAYF | TGTGCCAGCAATCAATATACCACAGGGGCCGCCGCGTACTTC
TRBJ2-5 | once | - | 15 | TRBV6-1 | CASRISTGRQETQYF | TGTGCCAGCAGAATTTCCACGGGGCGCCAAGAGACCCAGTACTTC
TRBJ2-2 | - | - | 17 | TRBV19 | CASSTLGTSDNTGELFF | TGTGCCAGTAGTACCCTTGGGACTTCGGACAACACCGGGGAGCTGTTTTTT
TRBJ1-5 | once | - | 16 | TRBV19 | CASSIGLGPALQPQHF | TGTGCCAGTAGTATTGGACTGGGGCCAGCGCTTCAGCCCCAGCATTTT
TRBJ2-1 | - | - | 18 | TRBV19 | CASSIGEFWQGLYNEQFF | TGTGCCAGTAGTATCGGCGAGTTTTGGCAGGGTTTGTACAATGAGCAGTTCTTC
TRBJ1-2 | - | - | 13 | TRBV5-6 | CASSLDINYGYTF | TGTGCCAGCAGCTTGGATATTAACTATGGCTACACCTTC
TRBJ1-1 | - | TRBD1 | 15 | TRBV5-1 | CASSSLGQGTTEAFF | TGCGCCAGCAGCTCGCTGGGACAGGGGACCACTGAAGCTTTCTTT